What follows are 26 T cell receptor beta chains derived from one specimen sequenced in a study of early T cells in non-severe SARS-CoV-2 infection (dated by TCRdb to 2020 to 2022). The library relied on 5' RACE. These reads were obtained on a NextSeq 500. TCRdb took the public reads, trimmed them with fastp at Q25, ran MiXCR for clone calling and kept in-frame beta chains. Rows matching on CDR3 protein sequence are summarized as one entry with the most common DNA and genes. The sample data list 40,000 to 60,000 distinct CDR3 sequences, and about 4.1% of these were observed just once. In total, the top ten clones hold approximately 5.9% of the sample. The sequencing input was whole blood. The receptors here all came from an adult who was a healthcare worker with PCR-confirmed SARS-CoV-2 infection or an uninfected control (not recorded which).

This clonotype came up many times. The V and J genes are TRBV29-1 and TRBJ2-6; 8 bases align to TRBD1. The V gene's germline CDR1 is SQVTM and CDR2 ANQGSEA. The ends lost 7 bases at V and 6 bases at J; junction bases unmatched: 8. This CDR3 is 14 amino acids long. For the CDR3, the DNA is TGCAGCGGCAGGGGGCCGTGTTCGGCCAACGTCCTGACTTTC. Amino acid sequence: CSGRGPCSANVLTF. The entire variable domain, with the rest obtained from reference TRBV29-1 and TRBJ2-6, is as follows: SAVISQKPSRDICQRGTSLTIQCQVDSQVTMMFWYRQQPGQSLTLIATANQGSEATYESGFVIDKFPISRPNLTFSTLTVSNMSPEDSSIYLCSGRGPCSANVLTFGAGSRLTVL.

About this clonotype itself: A read error may be the cause here, since a much bigger clone is one base away. The CDR3 carries no conserved terminal phenylalanine or tryptophan, so it likely arises from a read error. The V call is TRBV7-2, the J call TRBJ2-5, with TRBD2 identical over 8 bases. Germline loops: CDR1 SGHTA, CDR2 FQGNSA. The ends lost 5 bases at V and 4 bases at J; junction bases unmatched: 9. The CDR3 has 15 residues. CDR3 in DNA: TGTGCCAGCAGCGCACGCAGGGCGGGAGGAGAGACCCAGTACTCC. Protein sequence: CASSARRAGGETQYS.

This clonotype occurred many times. The chain joins TRBV20-1 to TRBJ2-7; D is possibly TRBD1 (5 bases). The germline V gene has CDR1 DFQATT and CDR2 SNEGSKA (reference sequence). The germline V and J ends were trimmed by 5 bases and 5 bases, with 19 bases remaining between them. The CDR3 is 14 amino acids. DNA of the CDR3: TGCAGTGCTGAAACGAATAACAGGATGAACGAGCAGTACTTC. Protein product: CSAETNNRMNEQYF.

In this sample, this clonotype turned up many times. The chain links TRBV6-2 or TRBV6-3 to TRBJ2-1; the D gene is possibly TRBD2 (6 bases). Germline assignment: CDR1 MNHEY and CDR2 SVGEGT. V was pared by 5 bases and J by 10 bases, with 9 bases between. The CDR3 has 11 amino acids. The CDR3 sequence: CASSTSWEQFF. CDR3 coding DNA: TGTGCCAGCAGTACTAGCTGGGAGCAGTTCTTC.

The chain links TRBV4-2 to TRBJ2-7; 8 bases align to TRBD2. After removal of 0 bases from V and 0 bases from J, the junction contained 4 bases not matched to a gene. The CDR3 totals 16 residues. Germline V CDR1 and CDR2: LGHNA, YNFKEQ. The CDR3 DNA is TGTGCCAGCAGCCAAGAGGCTAGCGGGTTCTCCTACGAGCAGTACTTC. It codes for CASSQEASGFSYEQYF.

In this sample, this clonotype turned up many times. The V gene is TRBV12-3 or TRBV12-4, the J gene TRBJ2-2; 14 bases are shared with TRBD2. The CDR3 runs to 17 residues. With V trimmed by 3 bases and J by 7 bases, 7 bases remained unmatched. The CDR3 nucleotides read TGTGCCAGCAGTTTGAGGGGACTAGCGGGAGTAGGCGGGGAGCTGTTTTTT. Translated: CASSLRGLAGVGGELFF.

This clonotype was observed many times. The CDR3 DNA reads TGTGCCAGCAGCTCCCCGAGACTAGCGGGAGCCCCCGGGGAGCTGTTTTTT. As protein: CASSSPRLAGAPGELFF. V usage is TRBV7-6 and J usage is TRBJ2-2; TRBD2 matches 12 bases. The V gene end was trimmed by 4 bases and the J gene end by 6 bases; junction bases not matched to a gene: 9. The germline gives CDR1 SGHVS, CDR2 FNYEAQ. CDR3 length: 17 amino acids. The full variable domain, completed using reference TRBV7-6 and TRBJ2-2, is GAGVSQSPRYKVTKRGQDVALRCDPISGHVSLYWYRQALGQGPEFLTYFNYEAQQDKSGLPNDRFSAERPEGSISTLTIQRTEQRDSAMYRCASSSPRLAGAPGELFFGEGSRLTVL.

In this sample, this clonotype turned up many times. The chain links TRBV12-3 or TRBV12-4 to TRBJ1-6; perhaps TRBD1 as D (5 bases). Trimming pared 3 bases from V and 9 bases from J, leaving 12 bases between. The CDR3 contains 14 residues. CDR3 loop: CASSLSRASSPLHF. In DNA form, the CDR3 reads TGTGCCAGCAGTTTGTCCAGGGCCTCTTCACCCCTCCACTTT.

This clonotype has a count of ten or more. The chain recombines TRBV7-2 with TRBJ2-7; 12 positions agree with TRBD2. This CDR3 has 18 amino acids. J gave up 2 bases and V 1 base, and 9 bases lay outside the gene matches. In germline, CDR1 is SGHTA, CDR2 FQGNSA. The CDR3 is CASSLEGALAGGAYEQYF. The CDR3 DNA reads TGTGCCAGCAGCTTAGAAGGGGCTCTAGCGGGAGGGGCCTACGAGCAGTACTTC. Looking up the rest from reference TRBV7-2 and TRBJ2-7 gives the full variable domain: GAGVSQSPSNKVTEKGKDVELRCDPISGHTALYWYRQSLGQGLEFLIYFQGNSAPDKSGLPSDRFSAERTGGSVSTLTIQRTQQEDSAVYLCASSLEGALAGGAYEQYFGPGTRLTVT.

To note about this clonotype: Just one base apart from a much larger clone, this may be a read error. Here the CDR3 omits its conserved ending phenylalanine or tryptophan, so a read error is the likely source. This chain joins TRBV30 and TRBJ2-1; 7 nucleotides match TRBD2. In germline, CDR1 is GTSNPN, CDR2 SVGIG (reference sequence). The CDR3 runs to 16 residues. Trimming at V came to 0 bases and at J to 6 bases, leaving 11 bases not matched to a gene. CDR3 amino acids: CAWSVLGGGSVNEQFL. The DNA for the CDR3 is TGTGCCTGGAGTGTACTGGGTGGCGGGAGTGTCAATGAGCAGTTCCTC.

The chain joins TRBV5-8 to TRBJ2-3, with 8 bases that match TRBD2. The CDR3 has 14 residues. Looked up from germline, CDR1 is SGHTS and CDR2 is YDEGEE. The V segment lost 7 bases and the J segment 6 bases; nucleotides outside the gene matches: 10. The CDR3 DNA sequence: TGTGCCAGCGCGGGGGGCCCCTTGGCGGATACGCAGTATTTT. Protein product: CASAGGPLADTQYF.

This clonotype was seen at least ten times. The CDR3 nucleotides are TGTGCCTGGAGTGTACTGAGCAATGAGCAGTTCTTC. Translation gives CAWSVLSNEQFF. The chain uses TRBV30 and TRBJ2-1; D is unresolved. This CDR3 has 12 residues. V shed 0 bases and J shed 6 bases, with 6 bases lying between them. CDR1 GTSNPN and CDR2 SVGIG come from the germline V gene (reference sequence).

This clonotype was recorded at least ten times. The chain carries TRBV10-1 and TRBJ2-7; D call uncertain. The CDR3 is 12 amino acids. Between the trimmed V and J ends, which lost 3 bases and 0 bases, there was a span of 3 bases. The V gene's germline CDR1 is WNHNN and CDR2 SYGVQD (reference sequence). In DNA, the CDR3 is TGCGCCAGCAGTGACGGCTCCTACGAGCAGTACTTC. Its protein product is CASSDGSYEQYF.

This chain joins TRBV6-2 or TRBV6-3 and TRBJ1-1, with D possibly matching TRBD1 (5 bases). CDR1 MNHEY and CDR2 SVGEGT come from the germline V gene. The CDR3 length is 13 residues. Trimming took off 0 bases at V and 9 bases at J, with 11 bases between the two ends. The CDR3 DNA reads TGTGCCAGCAGTTACTCGATGCAGGGCAAAGCTTTCTTT. Translated, it gives CASSYSMQGKAFF.

The chain links TRBV27 to TRBJ2-7; 9 bases map to TRBD1. Germline loops: CDR1 MNHEY, CDR2 SMNVEV (reference sequence). The CDR3 is 15 amino acids. V was clipped by 8 bases and J by 3 bases; unmatched bases: 11. CDR3 bases: TGTGCCAGCCACTCAGCCGGGACAGGGTTCTACGAGCAGTACTTC. It translates to CASHSAGTGFYEQYF.

The V and J genes are TRBV20-1 and TRBJ2-2; D perhaps matches TRBD2 (5 bases). The CDR3 runs 13 residues. Trimming left V 5 bases short and J 2 bases short, with 9 bases between. CDR1 is DFQATT, CDR2 SNEGSKA, per germline (reference sequence). Here the CDR3 DNA reads TGCAGTGCTGGACGGGAAAACACCGGGGAGCTGTTTTTT. This encodes CSAGRENTGELFF.

In its sample, this clonotype was seen many times. J is TRBJ1-3 and V is TRBV9, with a possible D match to TRBD1 (5 bases). The CDR3 runs to 14 residues. Germline V CDR1 and CDR2: SGDLS, YYNGEE. Between the trimmed V and J ends, which lost 4 bases and 2 bases, there was a span of 10 bases. CDR3 region: CASSPQVAGNTIYF. CDR3 DNA: TGTGCCAGCAGCCCACAGGTGGCTGGAAACACCATATATTTT.

This clonotype was detected many times. The chain employs TRBV5-1 and TRBJ2-7; 9 bases are shared with TRBD1. CDR1 is SGHRS and CDR2 is YFSETQ in the germline V gene. This CDR3 has 14 residues. With V trimmed by 0 bases and J by 7 bases, 5 bases remained unmatched. The CDR3 protein is CASSLGQGVDEQYF. CDR3 DNA: TGCGCCAGCAGCTTGGGACAGGGGGTAGATGAGCAGTACTTC.

This clonotype was seen at least ten times. This chain links TRBV7-9 with TRBJ2-4; 7 positions match TRBD1. The CDR3 sequence is 15 residues long. The junction had 7 bases not matched to a gene; V was cut back by 1 base and J by 7 bases. Germline values: CDR1 SEHNR, CDR2 FQNEAQ (reference sequence). CDR3 protein: CASSLDRGVGNIQYF. The CDR3 nucleotides read TGTGCCAGCAGCTTAGACAGGGGTGTTGGGAACATTCAGTACTTC.

This clonotype was detected a few times. The chain couples TRBV10-2 to TRBJ2-1; 7 bases agree with TRBD1. The J segment lost 3 bases and the V segment lost 8 bases, leaving 7 bases of the junction unmatched. Germline CDR1 reads WSHSY; CDR2 reads SAAADI. This CDR3 contains 14 residues. The CDR3 protein is CASVGAGGYNEQFF. The CDR3 coding sequence is TGCGCCAGCGTAGGAGCAGGGGGCTACAATGAGCAGTTCTTC.

This clonotype has a count of ten or more. The chain has TRBV20-1 and TRBJ2-3; D is undetermined. Trimming cost V 5 bases and J 0 bases, with 12 bases left between them. Looked up from germline, CDR1 is DFQATT and CDR2 is SNEGSKA (reference sequence). The CDR3 consists of 14 residues. CDR3 nucleotide sequence: TGCAGTGCTGAGTGGTCACCTAGCACAGATACGCAGTATTTT. This encodes CSAEWSPSTDTQYF.

The rearrangement links TRBV6-6 to TRBJ1-4; a weak D match, TRBD1 (5 bases). This CDR3 comprises 16 residues. Trimming left V 2 bases short and J 8 bases short, with 18 bases between. Germline V gene data show CDR1 as MNHNY and CDR2 as SVGAGI (reference sequence). The DNA for the CDR3 is TGTGCCAGCAGTTACCGGACCTCTCGACGGGGGGAAAAACTGTTTTTT. Protein product: CASSYRTSRRGEKLFF.

This clonotype was recorded once. The J gene is TRBJ1-1, the V gene TRBV14; D ambiguous. Trimming took off 1 base at V and 2 bases at J, with 5 bases between the two ends. The V gene's germline CDR1 is SGHDN and CDR2 FVKESK. CDR3 length: 13 residues. The CDR3 DNA reads as TGTGCCAGCAGCCAAGCCGCAAACACTGAAGCTTTCTTT. It is translated as CASSQAANTEAFF.

This clonotype occurred many times. V and J are TRBV24-1 and TRBJ1-2; 10 bases align to TRBD1. The germline CDR1 and CDR2 sequences are KGHDR and SFDVKD. The CDR3 runs 16 residues. V dropped 4 bases and J dropped 4; count of bases not matched to a gene: 8. CDR3 region: CATSEAGQGGGYGYTF. The CDR3 nucleotides are TGTGCCACCAGTGAGGCCGGACAGGGGGGCGGCTATGGCTACACCTTC.

This clonotype was found many times. This chain uses TRBV30 with TRBJ2-6, with 10 positions matching TRBD1. Trimming took 5 bases from V and 1 from J; bases not matched to a gene: 8. The CDR3 is made up of 17 amino acids. Germline V CDR1 and CDR2: GTSNPN, SVGIG (reference sequence). The DNA of the CDR3 is TGTGCCTGGTTTAGGGACAGGGGAGGATCTGGGGCCAACGTCCTGACTTTC. It yields the protein CAWFRDRGGSGANVLTF.

This clonotype was detected many times. V gene TRBV20-1 combines with J gene TRBJ2-7; 8 nucleotides line up with TRBD1. The V gene's germline CDR1 is DFQATT and CDR2 SNEGSKA (reference sequence). The CDR3 runs to 15 residues. V lost 1 base, J lost 6 bases, and 11 bases stayed unmatched. The CDR3 DNA reads TGCAGTGCTAGAGCGGGGCAGGGGGCCGCTGCCGAGCAGTACTTC. Translation gives CSARAGQGAAAEQYF.